This T cell receptor beta chain originates from a study of T cells in localized non-small cell lung cancer. Study results and limitations: Sequencing, confined to only one tumor region, leaves heterogeneity possible.

Of note for this clone: Antigen: not known.

The CDR3 is 15 amino acids. Per germline, CDR1 LNHDA and CDR2 SQIVND (reference sequence). V lost 8 bases, J lost 1 base, and 7 bases stayed unmatched. Data came from immunoSEQ multiplex PCR; TCRdb stores just in-frame clones and leaves some out. Among 55,000 to 75,000 clones, about nine tenths were seen once, and the ten largest hold just under 20%. The chain links TRBV19 to TRBJ1-5, with TRBD1 identical over 8 bases. This receptor was obtained from a man aged 35 to 70 with stage I lung adenocarcinoma. The specimen comprised peripheral blood, sampled before any cancer treatment. As DNA, the CDR3 is TGTGCCAGTGATGAGGACAGGGCAAGCAATCAGCCCCAGCATTTT. Its translation: CASDEDRASNQPQHF.